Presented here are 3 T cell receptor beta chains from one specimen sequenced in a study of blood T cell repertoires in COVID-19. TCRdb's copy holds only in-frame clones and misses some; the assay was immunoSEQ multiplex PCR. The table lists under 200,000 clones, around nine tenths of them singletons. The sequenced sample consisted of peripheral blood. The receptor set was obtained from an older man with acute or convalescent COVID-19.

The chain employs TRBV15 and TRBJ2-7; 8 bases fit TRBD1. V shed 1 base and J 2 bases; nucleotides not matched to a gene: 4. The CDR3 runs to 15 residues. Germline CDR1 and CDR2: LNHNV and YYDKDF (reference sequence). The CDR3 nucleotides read TGTGCCACCAGCAGAGCCCCGACAGGGGCCTACGAGCAGTACTTC. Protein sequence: CATSRAPTGAYEQYF.

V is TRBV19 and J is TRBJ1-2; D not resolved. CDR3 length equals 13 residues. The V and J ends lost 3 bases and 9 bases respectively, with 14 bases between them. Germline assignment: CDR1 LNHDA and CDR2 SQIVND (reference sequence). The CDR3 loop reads CASSIGTVPSYTF. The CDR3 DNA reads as TGTGCCAGTAGTATCGGTACAGTCCCCAGCTACACCTTC.

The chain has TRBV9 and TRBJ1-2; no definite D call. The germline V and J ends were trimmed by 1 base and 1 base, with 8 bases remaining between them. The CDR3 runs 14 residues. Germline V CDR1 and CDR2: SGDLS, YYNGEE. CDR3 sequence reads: CASSVNMNNYGYTF. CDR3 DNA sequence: TGTGCCAGCAGCGTAAACATGAATAACTATGGCTACACCTTC.